This section outlines one TCR beta chain sequence together with its context. Its antigen is not identified. Clinical Activity Scores of at least 3, NOSPECS grades of at least 4 and durations under 3 months characterized ophthalmopathy patients. Fresh peripheral blood, approximately 10 ml, was the source of the PBMCs. The sample is drawn from a study of T cells in Graves' hyperthyroidism and ophthalmopathy. Across the whole study: Before treatment of any kind, peripheral blood was taken at initial diagnosis. Study-wide results and limits: Most thyroid clonotypes expanded above 0.001 appeared in blood too.

The germline CDR1 and CDR2 sequences are SGDLS and YYNGEE. The CDR3 extends over 15 amino acids. The V end lost 0 bases, the J end lost 0 bases, and 10 bases lay between the germline ends. RNA transcripts were the template for amplifying TCR beta CDR3 regions. In the first-round RT-PCR of the TCR CDR3, the HTBI primer set was used. TCRdb processed the multiplex PCR reads anew with MiXCR; each CDR3 protein has one entry. The sample comprises approximately 600,000 distinct CDR3 sequences, 20% to 25% of which are singletons, and 34% rests with the top ten. Sequenced input: blood. This chain links TRBV9 with TRBJ2-7, with D perhaps matching TRBD1 (6 bases). The sequence was collected from a man aged 30 to 39 with Graves' ophthalmopathy. Here the CDR3 DNA reads TGTGCCAGCAGCGTAGATACAGGGAGCTCCTACGAGCAGTACTTC. Translating it yields CASSVDTGSSYEQYF. Using reference TRBV9 and TRBJ2-7 for the parts outside the CDR3, the full variable domain is DSGVTQTPKHLITATGQRVTLRCSPRSGDLSVYWYQQSLDQGLQFLIQYYNGEERAKGNILERFSAQQFPDLHSELNLSSLELGDSALYFCASSVDTGSSYEQYFGPGTRLTVT.